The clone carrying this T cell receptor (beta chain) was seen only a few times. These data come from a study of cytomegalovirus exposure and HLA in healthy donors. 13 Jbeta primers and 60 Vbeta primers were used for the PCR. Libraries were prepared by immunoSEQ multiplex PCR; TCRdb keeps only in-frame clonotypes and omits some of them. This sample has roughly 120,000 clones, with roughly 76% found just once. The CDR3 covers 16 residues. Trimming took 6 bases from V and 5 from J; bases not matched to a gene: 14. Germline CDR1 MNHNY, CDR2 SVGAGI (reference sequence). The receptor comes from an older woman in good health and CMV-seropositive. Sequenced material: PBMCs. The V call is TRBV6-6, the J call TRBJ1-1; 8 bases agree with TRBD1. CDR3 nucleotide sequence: TGTGCCAGCAGAACTACCATCGGACAGGGAGGGACTGAAGCTTTCTTT. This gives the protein CASRTTIGQGGTEAFF.